The clone carrying this T cell receptor (beta chain) was seen at least ten times. Its antigen is as yet unknown. The CDR3 length is 14 residues. The V segment lost 3 bases and the J segment 8 bases; nucleotides outside the gene matches: 5. Germline-derived CDR1 and CDR2 are SGHRS and YFSETQ. This record belongs to a study of T cells in Graves' hyperthyroidism and ophthalmopathy. Researchers took RNA transcripts and amplified the TCR beta CDR3 regions from them. An initial round of RT-PCR targeting the TCR CDR3 relied on the HTBI primer set. Via MiXCR, TCRdb re-called the multiplex PCR reads, giving one row per CDR3 protein. The sample includes 480,000 or so distinct CDR3 sequences, around an eighth of them seen just once. Overall study findings and caveats: Model output signaled ophthalmopathy a median roughly 6.1 months ahead of onset. Most clonotypes that expanded in the thyroid above 0.001 also showed up in blood.

This chain joins TRBV5-1 and TRBJ1-2; 12 bases are a match to TRBD1. This receptor was obtained from a woman aged 18 to 35 with Graves' hyperthyroidism. Sample: blood. CDR3 sequence (DNA): TGCGCCAGCAGCTCCGGGACAGGGGGCATCGGCTACACCTTC. This translates into CASSSGTGGIGYTF.